The present TCR beta chain was sequenced within a study of neurological immune-mediated disorders (dated by TCRdb to 2018 to 2020). Study-level background: Of the roughly 34 multiple sclerosis patients, 31 had relapsing-remitting MS and 3 had secondary progressive MS. Longitudinal samples, technical triplicates and paired sorted CD4+ and CD8+ T-cell subsets, alongside PBMC samples, were included among the roughly 100 TCR-beta libraries. The study compared peripheral blood TCR-beta repertoires of HTLV-I-associated myelopathy (HAM/TSP) patients, multiple sclerosis patients and healthy controls using UMI-based sequencing. The cohort included some 66 subjects: about 15 with HAM/TSP, roughly 35 with multiple sclerosis, and around 20 healthy controls.

cDNA synthesis used template-switch 5'RACE with a primer carrying a 10-nucleotide random unique molecular identifier tagging each TCR transcript. Over 190 million TCR-beta sequences, covering 15-18 subjects, were produced in each sequencing run. Total RNA was extracted with the RNeasy kit. The KAPA Real-time Library Amplification kit was used to amplify TCR-beta VDJ regions with primers targeting the TCR constant region and the 5'RACE anchor. A first PCR added sample indexes and Illumina adaptors, and a second PCR then raised library yield. After purification with Ampure beads, the TCR product of roughly 650 bp was size-selected on a 2% E-gel SizeSelection system. Library quality was checked on a Bioanalyzer, concentration was measured with Qubit, and libraries were quantified with the Kapa Library Quantification kit before pooling. An Illumina HiSeq 2500 was used to sequence the libraries paired-end at 2 x 150 bp. To increase sequence diversity, about 23-32% phiX was spiked into each library pool. The study's own analysis went as follows. The quality-filtered reads were processed with the UMI-based MiGEC pipeline, whose error correction step removed more than 85% of the raw TCR sequences. IMGT germline references were used for alignment of VDJ genes, and clonotypes were defined by a unique CDR3 amino acid sequence together with V-J genes. VDJtools evaluated clonal expansion, Shannon diversity and CDR3 relatedness (CalcPairwiseDistances, ClusterSamples); CLCbio workbench built phylogenetic trees. Expanded clones were defined as having at least 8 unique UMIs, based on coefficient-of-variation modelling across technical triplicates. The raw public reads went through TCRdb reprocessing: fastp at Q25, MiXCR clone calling, in-frame beta chains kept. Rows with a matching CDR3 protein are joined into one entry that keeps the most common DNA and genes. TCRdb's processing, not the authors', yielded these V and J calls. This sample holds under 75,000 distinct CDR3 sequences; about 3.4% were observed only once. 6% to 8.5% of the sample is in the top ten clones.

According to the germline V gene, CDR1 reads MDHEN and CDR2 reads SYDVKM. V and J are truncated by 5 bases and 8 bases respectively, leaving an intervening sequence of 8 bases. Counted from cysteine to phenylalanine, this CDR3 has 11 amino acids. Only CDR3 DNA remains: 33 bases, in frame from the first base. The paper as a whole reports these results and caveats: TCR clonal expansion was highest in HAM/TSP patients and lowest in MS patients, with MS patients falling below even healthy controls. Phylogenetic analysis grouped repertoires from 18 of 34 MS patients into a cluster of related CDR3 sequences, suggesting a possible repertoire-level signature. Expanded clones from different subjects shared no identical CDR3 amino acid sequences, which suggests that TCR-beta repertoires were private in all groups. No association of the MS cluster with clinical or MRI features was observed, and the need for larger cohorts was stated by the authors.

This clonotype showed up many times. Its antigen is unknown. Qualities for individual bases were not recorded, and no much larger clone is one base off. For the unsorted PBMC libraries, 2 million PBMCs were stored in RNAlater at -80 degrees C until RNA extraction and were used to generate the libraries. The multiple sclerosis patients were enrolled in a US clinical protocol that used magnetic resonance imaging to evaluate disease progression. Peripheral blood underwent Ficoll-Hypaque density gradient centrifugation to isolate PBMCs, which were then cryopreserved in liquid nitrogen. This clonotype was sampled from an older woman with multiple sclerosis. The sample comprised PBMCs. The receptor chain draws on TRBV28 and TRBJ2-3; TRBD2 is a possible D gene, resting on 5 matching bases. Read as DNA, the sequence is TGTGCCAGCAGTGTAGGAGGTACGCAGTATTTT. It translates as CASSVGGTQYF.